This TCR beta chain was identified during a study of cytomegalovirus exposure and HLA in healthy donors. Whole-study findings and limits: CMV antigen specificity was confirmed in vitro for a few CMV-associated chains. According to an earlier analysis, most TCR beta V segments yielded productive rearrangements about 87% or about 30% of the time. Researchers reportedly found TCR beta sequences accurately predicted most subjects' HLA-A and HLA-B alleles.

CDR3 length: 13 residues. V gave up 0 bases and J gave up 10 bases; unmatched junction bases: 5. Germline CDR1 and CDR2: SGHDN and FVKESK. Sampled while nominally healthy, donors likely had unrecorded immune exposures. In the case of this clone: Its antigen remains unknown.

The PCR ran on 60 Vbeta and 13 Jbeta primers. Clones were read by immunoSEQ multiplex PCR, and TCRdb kept only the in-frame ones, dropping some. The table shows about 150,000 clones, with roughly 80% occurring only once. The chain uses TRBV14 and TRBJ2-5; 7 nucleotides align to TRBD2. The specimen was PBMCs. The sequence was collected from a man aged 40-55 years in good health and CMV-seropositive. DNA for the CDR3: TGTGCCAGCAGCCAAGATCTCGGGAGGAACCAGTACTTC. It codes for CASSQDLGRNQYF.